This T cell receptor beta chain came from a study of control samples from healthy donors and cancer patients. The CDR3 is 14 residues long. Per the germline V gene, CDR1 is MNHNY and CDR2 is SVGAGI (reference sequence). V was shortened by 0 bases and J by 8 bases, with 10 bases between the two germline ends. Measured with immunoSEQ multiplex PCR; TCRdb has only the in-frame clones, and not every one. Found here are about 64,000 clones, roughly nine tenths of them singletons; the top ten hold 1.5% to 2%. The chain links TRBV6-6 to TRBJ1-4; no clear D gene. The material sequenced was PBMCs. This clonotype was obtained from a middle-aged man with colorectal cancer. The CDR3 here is CASSYSGSFEKLFF. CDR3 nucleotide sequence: TGTGCCAGCAGTTACTCAGGGAGTTTCGAAAAACTGTTTTTT.